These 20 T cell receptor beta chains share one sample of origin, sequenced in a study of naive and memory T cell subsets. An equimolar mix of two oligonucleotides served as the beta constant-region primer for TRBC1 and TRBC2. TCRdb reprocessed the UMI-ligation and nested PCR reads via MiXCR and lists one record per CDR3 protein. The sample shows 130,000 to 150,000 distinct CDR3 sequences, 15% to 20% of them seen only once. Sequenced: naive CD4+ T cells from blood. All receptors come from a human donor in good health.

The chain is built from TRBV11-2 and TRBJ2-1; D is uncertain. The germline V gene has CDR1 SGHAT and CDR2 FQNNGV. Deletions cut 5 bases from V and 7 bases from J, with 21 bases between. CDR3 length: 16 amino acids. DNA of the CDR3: TGTGCCAGCAGCCGAGTGGTTGGGGAAGTGGGAAATGAGCAGTTCTTC. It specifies CASSRVVGEVGNEQFF.

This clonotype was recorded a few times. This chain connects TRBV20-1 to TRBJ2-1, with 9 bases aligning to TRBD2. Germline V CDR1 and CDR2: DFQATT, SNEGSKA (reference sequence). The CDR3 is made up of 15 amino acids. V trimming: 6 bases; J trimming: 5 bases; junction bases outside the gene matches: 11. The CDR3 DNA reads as TGCAGTGCCCTCAACGGACTAGCGCCGAACAATGAGCAGTTCTTC. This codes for CSALNGLAPNNEQFF.

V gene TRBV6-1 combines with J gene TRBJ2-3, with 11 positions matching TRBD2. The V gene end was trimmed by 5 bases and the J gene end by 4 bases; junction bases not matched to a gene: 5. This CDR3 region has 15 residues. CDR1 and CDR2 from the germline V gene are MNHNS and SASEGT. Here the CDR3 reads CASSRLAGSSDTQYF. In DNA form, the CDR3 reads TGTGCCAGCAGTAGACTAGCGGGAAGTTCAGATACGCAGTATTTT.

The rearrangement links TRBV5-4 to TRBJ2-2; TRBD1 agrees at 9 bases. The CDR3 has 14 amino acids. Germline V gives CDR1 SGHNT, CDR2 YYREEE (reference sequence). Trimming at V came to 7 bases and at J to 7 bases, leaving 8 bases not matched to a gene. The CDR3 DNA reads TGTGCCAGCGCACAGGACAGGGGACACGGGGAGCTGTTTTTT. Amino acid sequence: CASAQDRGHGELFF.

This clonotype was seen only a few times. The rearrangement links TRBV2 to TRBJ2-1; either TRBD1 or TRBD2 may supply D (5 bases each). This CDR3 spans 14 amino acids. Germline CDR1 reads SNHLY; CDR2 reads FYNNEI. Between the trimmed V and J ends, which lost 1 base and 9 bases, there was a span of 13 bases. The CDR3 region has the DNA TGTGCCAGCAGTGAAGATGGGTGGGACGGTGAGCAGTTCTTC. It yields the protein CASSEDGWDGEQFF.

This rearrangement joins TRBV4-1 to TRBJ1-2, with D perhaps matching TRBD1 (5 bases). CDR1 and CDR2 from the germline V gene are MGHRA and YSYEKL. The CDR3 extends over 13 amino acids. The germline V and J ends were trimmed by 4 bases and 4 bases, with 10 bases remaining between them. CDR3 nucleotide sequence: TGCGCCAGCAGCCCCCGACAGCTCTATGGCTACACCTTC. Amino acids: CASSPRQLYGYTF.

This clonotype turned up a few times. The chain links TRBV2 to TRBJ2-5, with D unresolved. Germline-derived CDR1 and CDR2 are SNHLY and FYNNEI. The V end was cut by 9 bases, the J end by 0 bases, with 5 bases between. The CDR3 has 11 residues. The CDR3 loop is CASMYQETQYF. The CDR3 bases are TGTGCCAGTATGTACCAAGAGACCCAGTACTTC.

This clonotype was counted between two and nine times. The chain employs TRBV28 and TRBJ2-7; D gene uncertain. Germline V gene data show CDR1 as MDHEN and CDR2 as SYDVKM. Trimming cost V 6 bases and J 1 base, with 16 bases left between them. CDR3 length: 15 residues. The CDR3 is CASSPSSIGSYEQYF. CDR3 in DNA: TGTGCCAGCAGCCCTTCGTCGATCGGGTCCTACGAGCAGTACTTC. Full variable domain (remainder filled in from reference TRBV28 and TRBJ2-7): DVKVTQSSRYLVKRTGEKVFLECVQDMDHENMFWYRQDPGLGLRLIYFSYDVKMKEKGDIPEGYSVSREKKERFSLILESASTNQTSMYLCASSPSSIGSYEQYFGPGTRLTVT.

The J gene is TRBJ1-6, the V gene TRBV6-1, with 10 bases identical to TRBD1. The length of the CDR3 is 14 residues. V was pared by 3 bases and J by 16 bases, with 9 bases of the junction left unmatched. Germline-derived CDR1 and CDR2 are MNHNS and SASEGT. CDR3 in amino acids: CASSEFRDRGPLHF. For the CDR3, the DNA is TGTGCCAGCAGTGAGTTCCGGGACAGGGGTCCTCTCCACTTT.

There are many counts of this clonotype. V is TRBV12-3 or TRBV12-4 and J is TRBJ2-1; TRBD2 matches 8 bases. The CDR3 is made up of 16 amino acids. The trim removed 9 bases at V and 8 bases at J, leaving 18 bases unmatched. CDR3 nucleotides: TGTGCCAGTACTACGGGAGGGTCTAGCGGAGCCCATGAGCAGTTCTTC. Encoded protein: CASTTGGSSGAHEQFF.

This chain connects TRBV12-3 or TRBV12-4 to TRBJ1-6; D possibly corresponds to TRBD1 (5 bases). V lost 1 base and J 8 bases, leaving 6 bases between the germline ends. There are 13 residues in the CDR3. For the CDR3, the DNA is TGTGCCAGCAGTTTAGAACAGGATTCACCCCTCCACTTT. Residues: CASSLEQDSPLHF.

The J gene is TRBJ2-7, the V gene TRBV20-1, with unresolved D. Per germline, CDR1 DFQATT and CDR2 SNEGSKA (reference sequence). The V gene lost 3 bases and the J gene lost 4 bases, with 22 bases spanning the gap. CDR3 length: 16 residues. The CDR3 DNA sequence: TGCAGTGCTAGGTTCCGCTTACGGACGGCAAATTACGAGCAGTACTTC. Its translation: CSARFRLRTANYEQYF.

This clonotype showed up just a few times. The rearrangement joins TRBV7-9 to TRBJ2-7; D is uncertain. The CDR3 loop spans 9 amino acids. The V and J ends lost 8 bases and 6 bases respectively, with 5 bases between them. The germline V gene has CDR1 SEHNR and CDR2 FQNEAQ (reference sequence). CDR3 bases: TGTGCCAGCGGCGGCGAGCAGTACTTC. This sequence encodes CASGGEQYF.

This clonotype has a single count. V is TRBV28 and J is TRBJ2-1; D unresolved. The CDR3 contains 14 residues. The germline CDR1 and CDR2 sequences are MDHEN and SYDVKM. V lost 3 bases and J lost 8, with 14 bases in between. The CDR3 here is CASSLTSLGDEQFF. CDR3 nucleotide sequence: TGTGCCAGCAGTTTGACCTCACTCGGTGATGAGCAGTTCTTC.

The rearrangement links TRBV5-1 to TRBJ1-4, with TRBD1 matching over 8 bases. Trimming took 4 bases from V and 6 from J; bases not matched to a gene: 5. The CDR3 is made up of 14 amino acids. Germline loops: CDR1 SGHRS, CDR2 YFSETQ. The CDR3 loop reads CASSPDRAHEKLFF. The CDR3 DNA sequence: TGCGCCAGCAGCCCGGACAGGGCCCATGAAAAACTGTTTTTT. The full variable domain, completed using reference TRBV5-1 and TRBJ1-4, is KAGVTQTPRYLIKTRGQQVTLSCSPISGHRSVSWYQQTPGQGLQFLFEYFSETQRNKGNFPGRFSGRQFSNSRSEMNVSTLELGDSALYLCASSPDRAHEKLFFGSGTQLSVL.

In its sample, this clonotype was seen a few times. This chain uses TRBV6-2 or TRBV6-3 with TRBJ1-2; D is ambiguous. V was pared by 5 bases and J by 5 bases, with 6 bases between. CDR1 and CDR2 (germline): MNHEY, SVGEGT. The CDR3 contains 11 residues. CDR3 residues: CASSRTYGYTF. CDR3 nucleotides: TGTGCCAGCAGTCGGACTTATGGCTACACCTTC.

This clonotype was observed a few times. The CDR3 spells CASSTTVGSEQYF. Here the CDR3 DNA reads TGTGCCAGCTCAACTACAGTGGGGTCCGAGCAGTACTTC. The genes are TRBV18 and TRBJ2-7; D call uncertain. Between the trimmed V and J ends, which lost 5 bases and 6 bases, there was a span of 14 bases. The CDR3 has 13 amino acids. From germline, CDR1 is KGHSH and CDR2 LQKENI.

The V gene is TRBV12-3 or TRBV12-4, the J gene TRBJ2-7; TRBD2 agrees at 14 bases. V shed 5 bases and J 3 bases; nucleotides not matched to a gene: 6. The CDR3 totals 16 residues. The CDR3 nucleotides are TGTGCCAGCAGTCCCCTCGGGACTAGCGGGGGCTACGAGCAGTACTTC. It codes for CASSPLGTSGGYEQYF.

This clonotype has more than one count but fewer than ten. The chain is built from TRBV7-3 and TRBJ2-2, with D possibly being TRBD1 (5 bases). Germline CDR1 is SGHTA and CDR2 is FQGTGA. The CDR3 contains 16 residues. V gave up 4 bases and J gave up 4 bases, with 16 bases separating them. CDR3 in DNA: TGTGCCAGCAGCTCCTCATTGGGGCGTAGCACCGGGGAGCTGTTTTTT. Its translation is CASSSSLGRSTGELFF.

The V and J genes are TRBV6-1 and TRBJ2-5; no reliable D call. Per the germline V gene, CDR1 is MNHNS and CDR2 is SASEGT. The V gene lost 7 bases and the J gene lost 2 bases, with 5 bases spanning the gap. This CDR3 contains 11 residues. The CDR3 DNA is TGTGCCAGCAACCTACAAGAGACCCAGTACTTC. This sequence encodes CASNLQETQYF.